The 13 T cell receptor beta chains below all came from one sample that was sequenced in a study of T cells in Graves' hyperthyroidism and ophthalmopathy. Using RNA transcripts as the source, TCR beta CDR3 regions were amplified. The primer set for the first-round RT-PCR of the TCR CDR3 was HTBI. TCRdb passed the multiplex PCR reads through MiXCR, listing each CDR3 protein once. The sample has about 640,000 distinct CDR3 sequences, approximately 14% seen once. The material sequenced was blood. The receptors stem from a woman in her fifties or sixties with Graves' ophthalmopathy.

This chain links TRBV5-8 with TRBJ2-3; 7 bases line up with TRBD1. The CDR3 length is 15 residues. Germline V gene sequence: CDR1 SGHTS, CDR2 YDEGEE. The junction had 3 bases not matched to a gene; V was cut back by 2 bases and J by 0 bases. The CDR3 DNA sequence: TGTGCCAGCAGCTTCCCGGGACAGAGCACAGATACGCAGTATTTT. Translating gives CASSFPGQSTDTQYF.

The genes are TRBV6-2 or TRBV6-3 and TRBJ2-4, with D unresolved. The ends were cut back, 6 bases at V and 0 bases at J, with 18 bases in the middle. The CDR3 runs 17 residues. The germline V gene encodes CDR1 MNHEY and CDR2 SVGEGT. The CDR3 here is CASSLEGNNIAKNIQYF. The CDR3, as DNA: TGTGCCAGCAGCCTGGAAGGCAATAACATAGCCAAAAACATTCAGTACTTC.

This clonotype has a handful of counts. The chain joins TRBV20-1 to TRBJ2-2; D ambiguous. The CDR3 runs to 14 residues. Trimming pared 0 bases from V and 3 bases from J, leaving 8 bases between. Germline assignment: CDR1 DFQATT and CDR2 SNEGSKA (reference sequence). In nucleotides, the CDR3 is TGCAGTGCTAGAGATAAGGACCACACCGGGGAGCTGTTTTTT. Translating gives CSARDKDHTGELFF.

This clonotype was counted many times. The gene calls are TRBV12-3 or TRBV12-4 and TRBJ1-5; 11 bases map to TRBD1. The CDR3 covers 17 residues. V gave up 7 bases and J gave up 0 bases; unmatched junction bases: 8. The CDR3 sequence is CASIKGQGGYSNQPQHF. The CDR3 DNA is TGTGCCAGCATTAAGGGACAGGGGGGTTATAGCAATCAGCCCCAGCATTTT.

The sample holds a few counts of this clonotype. This sequence joins TRBV4-1 and TRBJ2-1; 9 bases align to TRBD1. J lost 9 bases, V lost 6 bases, and 12 bases had no gene match. This CDR3 is 15 amino acids long. Per the germline V gene, CDR1 is MGHRA and CDR2 is YSYEKL. The CDR3 loop is CASRKTGTGRGEQFF. DNA of the CDR3: TGCGCCAGCAGGAAGACCGGGACAGGGCGCGGTGAGCAGTTCTTC.

At least ten counts were recorded for this clonotype. The chain joins TRBV7-2 to TRBJ2-1; D unclear. Trimming took off 2 bases at V and 6 bases at J, with 11 bases between the two ends. CDR1 and CDR2 from the germline V gene are SGHTA and FQGNSA. The CDR3 consists of 14 residues. In DNA, the CDR3 is TGTGCCAGCAGCTTACGACTGAGCACCAATGAGCAGTTCTTC. Translating it yields CASSLRLSTNEQFF.

There are many counts of this clonotype. The V call is TRBV18, the J call TRBJ2-5; 11 nucleotides align to TRBD2. V was pared by 5 bases and J by 3 bases, with 5 bases of the junction left unmatched. CDR3 length equals 15 residues. Germline CDR1 reads KGHSH; CDR2 reads LQKENI. The CDR3 nucleotides read TGTGCCAGCTCATCTACACTAGCGGGAGAAGAGACCCAGTACTTC. Its protein is CASSSTLAGEETQYF.

Ten or more counts support this clonotype. The chain combines TRBV6-1 with TRBJ1-2, with TRBD1 matching over 7 bases. The CDR3 is made up of 14 amino acids. J lost 3 bases, V lost 5 bases, and 6 bases had no gene match. Looked up from germline, CDR1 is MNHNS and CDR2 is SASEGT. The CDR3 is CASSQTGTDYGYTF. The CDR3, as DNA: TGTGCCAGCAGTCAAACCGGGACAGACTATGGCTACACCTTC.

This clonotype was detected only a few times. CDR3 region: CASSVPHTANTGELFF. CDR3 DNA: TGTGCCAGCAGCGTACCGCATACAGCGAACACCGGGGAGCTGTTTTTT. V usage is TRBV9 and J usage is TRBJ2-2; D unclear. The V end lost 1 base, the J end lost 0 bases, and 10 bases lay between the germline ends. The germline V gene encodes CDR1 SGDLS and CDR2 YYNGEE. The CDR3 has 16 amino acids.

The V and J genes are TRBV20-1 and TRBJ2-5, with D unresolved. Germline V gene lookup returns CDR1 DFQATT and CDR2 SNEGSKA (reference sequence). Trimming removed 7 bases at V and 1 base at J, with 10 bases between. This CDR3 has 12 amino acids. CDR3 DNA: TGCAGTGTGTATCGTAGCCAAGAGACCCAGTACTTC. It codes for CSVYRSQETQYF.

CDR3 nucleotide sequence: TGCAGTGCTAGAGGGAGGGCGGGGCTAGCCAAAAACATTCAGTACTTC. Translated, it gives CSARGRAGLAKNIQYF. The V gene is TRBV20-1, the J gene TRBJ2-4; TRBD2 might be the D (6 bases). CDR1 and CDR2 from the germline V gene are DFQATT and SNEGSKA (reference sequence). V was cut by 1 base and J by 0 bases, with 13 bases left in between. The CDR3 consists of 16 residues.

The chain recombines TRBV6-1 with TRBJ2-7, with TRBD2 matching over 10 bases. V lost 8 bases to trimming and J lost 1 base; unmatched junction nucleotides: 8. This CDR3 comprises 15 residues. Germline assignment: CDR1 MNHNS and CDR2 SASEGT. The DNA for the CDR3 is TGTGCCAGCGGTAAAGCGGGAGGGCGTTCCTACGAGCAGTACTTC. Translated: CASGKAGGRSYEQYF.

The J gene is TRBJ2-1, the V gene TRBV19; TRBD2 matches at 11 bases. This CDR3 comprises 16 residues. The trim removed 3 bases at V and 5 bases at J, leaving 6 bases unmatched. Germline CDR1 LNHDA, CDR2 SQIVND (reference sequence). CDR3: CASSITSGSLNNEQFF. The CDR3 nucleotides read TGTGCCAGTAGTATCACTAGCGGGAGTCTCAACAATGAGCAGTTCTTC. Full variable domain (missing parts from reference TRBV19 and TRBJ2-1): DGGITQSPKYLFRKEGQNVTLSCEQNLNHDAMYWYRQDPGQGLRLIYYSQIVNDFQKGDIAEGYSVSREKKESFPLTVTSAQKNPTAFYLCASSITSGSLNNEQFFGPGTRLTVL.